One and the same sample provided the 28 T cell receptor beta chains below, sequenced in a study of blood T cell repertoires in COVID-19. TCRdb's copy holds only in-frame clones and misses some; the assay was immunoSEQ multiplex PCR. This table has 160,000 or so clones, around 80% appearing once. The sequenced material came from peripheral blood. Source of these receptors: a man in his sixties with acute or convalescent COVID-19.

This sequence joins TRBV18 and TRBJ1-4, with D perhaps TRBD1 (6 bases). This CDR3 is built from 16 residues. Germline CDR1 and CDR2: KGHSH and LQKENI. The V end was cut by 5 bases, the J end by 5 bases, with 18 bases between. CDR3 protein: CASSTQRQEANEKLFF. The CDR3 coding sequence is TGTGCCAGCTCAACACAGCGACAGGAGGCGAATGAAAAACTGTTTTTT. Full variable domain (missing parts from reference TRBV18 and TRBJ1-4): NAGVMQNPRHLVRRRGQEARLRCSPMKGHSHVYWYRQLPEEGLKFMVYLQKENIIDESGMPKERFSAEFPKEGPSILRIQQVVRGDSAAYFCASSTQRQEANEKLFFGSGTQLSVL.

The rearrangement uses TRBV2 and TRBJ2-3, with a possible D match to TRBD2 (6 bases). Trimming removed 6 bases from V and 0 bases from J, with 10 bases in between. This CDR3 comprises 14 residues. The V gene's germline CDR1 is SNHLY and CDR2 FYNNEI. In DNA form, the CDR3 reads TGTGCCAGCAGCTCCGGGGGAAGCACAGATACGCAGTATTTT. Protein sequence: CASSSGGSTDTQYF.

This clone was recorded only once. The chain combines TRBV5-1 with TRBJ2-1; 13 positions match TRBD2. Trimming took 4 bases from V and 1 from J; bases not matched to a gene: 11. The germline V gene has CDR1 SGHRS and CDR2 YFSETQ. This CDR3 spans 19 amino acids. The CDR3 reads CASSRTSGSSVGSYNEQFF. The DNA of the CDR3 is TGCGCCAGCAGCAGGACTAGCGGGAGTTCCGTCGGTTCCTACAATGAGCAGTTCTTC.

The rearrangement links TRBV7-2 to TRBJ2-7; 11 bases fit TRBD2. V dropped 1 base and J dropped 3; count of bases not matched to a gene: 11. CDR3 length: 18 residues. CDR1 SGHTA and CDR2 FQGNSA come from the germline V gene. The CDR3 loop reads CASSLGPTSGSKSYEQYF. The CDR3 DNA sequence: TGTGCCAGCAGCTTAGGGCCCACTAGCGGGAGTAAAAGCTACGAGCAGTACTTC. Using reference TRBV7-2 and TRBJ2-7 for the parts outside the CDR3, the full variable domain is GAGVSQSPSNKVTEKGKDVELRCDPISGHTALYWYRQSLGQGLEFLIYFQGNSAPDKSGLPSDRFSAERTGGSVSTLTIQRTQQEDSAVYLCASSLGPTSGSKSYEQYFGPGTRLTVT.

This clone was seen only once. The chain's CDR3 is CATSRGGFREQYF. The CDR3 DNA sequence: TGTGCCACCAGCAGGGGGGGATTTCGGGAGCAGTACTTC. This chain links TRBV15 with TRBJ2-7; D might be TRBD2 (6 bases). Germline loops: CDR1 LNHNV, CDR2 YYDKDF (reference sequence). The CDR3 is made up of 13 amino acids. Trimming took off 3 bases at V and 7 bases at J, with 13 bases between the two ends.

This rearrangement joins TRBV6-2 or TRBV6-3 to TRBJ1-2; tentatively, D is TRBD1 (5 bases). Germline CDR1 and CDR2: MNHEY and SVGEGT. This CDR3 spans 14 amino acids. Trimming stripped 3 bases from V and 10 bases from J, with 18 bases between. CDR3 sequence reads: CASSYPGGTSDYTF. The CDR3 DNA reads as TGTGCCAGCAGTTATCCGGGGGGGACCTCTGACTACACCTTC.

This clone has more than one count but fewer than ten. The CDR3 reads CASAGVRAYEQYF. In DNA form, the CDR3 reads TGTGCCAGTGCGGGAGTTCGGGCCTACGAGCAGTACTTC. V is TRBV28 and J is TRBJ2-7; the match to TRBD2 covers 7 bases. CDR1 and CDR2 (germline): MDHEN, SYDVKM. The CDR3 is 13 residues long. J gave up 2 bases and V 9 bases, and 7 bases lay outside the gene matches.

The rearrangement uses TRBV9 and TRBJ2-1; 7 bases agree with TRBD2. This CDR3 region has 17 residues. Germline V gene sequence: CDR1 SGDLS, CDR2 YYNGEE. V was clipped by 0 bases and J by 7 bases; unmatched bases: 13. For the CDR3, the DNA is TGTGCCAGCAGCGTAGTACCTAGCGGACTCCCAGGGAATGAGCAGTTCTTC. Its protein is CASSVVPSGLPGNEQFF. Based on the CDR3 plus reference TRBV9 and TRBJ2-1, the full variable domain is DSGVTQTPKHLITATGQRVTLRCSPRSGDLSVYWYQQSLDQGLQFLIQYYNGEERAKGNILERFSAQQFPDLHSELNLSSLELGDSALYFCASSVVPSGLPGNEQFFGPGTRLTVL.

The V call is TRBV6-5, the J call TRBJ1-2, with a tentative D call TRBD1 (5 bases). The CDR3 spans 14 residues. The ends were cut back, 7 bases at V and 2 bases at J, with 14 bases in the middle. Germline CDR1 and CDR2: MNHEY and SVGAGI. The CDR3 DNA reads TGTGCCAGCACCGCGGGGGGAGGAAACTATGGCTACACCTTC. Its translation: CASTAGGGNYGYTF.

This clone showed up just a few times. V gene TRBV7-2 combines with J gene TRBJ2-5; possibly TRBD2 for D (6 bases). The CDR3 runs to 13 residues. The germline V gene has CDR1 SGHTA and CDR2 FQGNSA. V lost 7 bases and J 5 bases, leaving 14 bases between the germline ends. In nucleotides, the CDR3 is TGTGCCAGCACCATTCTGAGCGGGGAGACCCAGTACTTC. It translates to CASTILSGETQYF.

This chain uses TRBV2 with TRBJ1-5; D may be TRBD1 (6 bases). The V end lost 7 bases, the J end lost 3 bases, and 16 bases lay between the germline ends. CDR1 and CDR2 (germline): SNHLY, FYNNEI. The CDR3 spans 15 residues. As DNA, the CDR3 is TGTGCCAGCACAGGGGTTTCCCCAAACAATCAGCCCCAGCATTTT. Its translation is CASTGVSPNNQPQHF.

V and J are TRBV12-2 and TRBJ2-3; TRBD2 reflects the table's D call only, with no check against the DNA. TRBV12-2 is labeled a pseudogene. There are 16 residues in the CDR3. The CDR3 spells CASRTEGGASTDTQYF. The DNA for the CDR3 is TGTGCAAGTCGTACAGAAGGCGGGGCCAGCACAGATACGCAGTATTTT.

Only one count was recorded for this clone. The chain uses TRBV7-2 and TRBJ1-2; 7 positions match TRBD1. The junction had 5 bases not matched to a gene; V was cut back by 5 bases and J by 5 bases. This CDR3 has 13 amino acids. CDR1 is SGHTA and CDR2 is FQGNSA in the germline V gene. The CDR3 spells CASSLDRTYGYTF. The CDR3 bases are TGTGCCAGCAGCCTGGACAGGACGTATGGCTACACCTTC.

This clone was found once. The CDR3 DNA reads TGTGCCATCAGTAGGGGGGGGACTGAAGCTTTCTTT. This gives the protein CAISRGGTEAFF. The V call is TRBV10-3, the J call TRBJ1-1; tentative D call: TRBD1 (6 bases). The V end lost 5 bases, the J end lost 5 bases, and 9 bases lay between the germline ends. Germline CDR1 ENHRY, CDR2 SYGVKD. The CDR3 contains 12 residues.

This clone showed up just once. The V and J genes are TRBV27 and TRBJ2-7, with TRBD2 matching 7 bases. The CDR3 sequence is 13 residues long. V trimming: 6 bases; J trimming: 7 bases; junction bases outside the gene matches: 9. The V gene's germline CDR1 is MNHEY and CDR2 SMNVEV (reference sequence). The CDR3 reads CASSPIGGGEQYF. As DNA, the CDR3 is TGTGCCAGCAGCCCAATCGGGGGAGGGGAGCAGTACTTC.

The gene calls are TRBV6-2 or TRBV6-3 and TRBJ1-2; 9 nucleotides match TRBD1. CDR3 size: 17 residues. Germline loops: CDR1 MNHEY, CDR2 SVGEGT. V lost 1 base to trimming and J lost 6 bases; unmatched junction nucleotides: 12. This CDR3 is CASSYLKGQGIKDGYTF. The CDR3 DNA reads TGTGCCAGCAGTTACTTGAAGGGACAGGGAATTAAGGATGGCTACACCTTC.

The sample holds a few counts of this clone. The chain is built from TRBV24-1 and TRBJ1-6, with D possibly matching TRBD1 (5 bases). The CDR3 consists of 13 residues. CDR1 is KGHDR, CDR2 SFDVKD, per germline. V was pared by 4 bases and J by 7 bases, with 7 bases between. CDR3 region: CATSEAGNSPLHF. The CDR3 DNA follows: TGTGCCACCAGTGAGGCAGGGAATTCACCCCTCCACTTT.

V and J are TRBV28 and TRBJ1-2; D call uncertain. This CDR3 is 13 amino acids long. In germline, CDR1 is MDHEN, CDR2 SYDVKM. V was trimmed by 4 bases and J by 2 bases, leaving 8 bases between them. The CDR3 protein is CASSSGNNYGYTF. DNA of the CDR3: TGTGCCAGCAGTTCCGGTAACAACTATGGCTACACCTTC.

V and J are TRBV19 and TRBJ1-6; possible D gene TRBD1, 5 bases. Germline loops: CDR1 LNHDA, CDR2 SQIVND (reference sequence). V was trimmed by 4 bases and J by 5 bases, leaving 12 bases between them. This CDR3 comprises 15 residues. CDR3: CASSTRDRNNSPLHF. In DNA form, the CDR3 reads TGTGCCAGTAGTACGCGGGACCGAAATAATTCACCCCTCCACTTT.

The CDR3 nucleotides read TGTGCCAGCAGTTATGTCAGCTACAATGAGCAGTTCTTC. This codes for CASSYVSYNEQFF. The chain is built from TRBV6-2 or TRBV6-3 and TRBJ2-1, with unresolved D. V was cut by 3 bases and J by 3 bases, with 6 bases left in between. Germline assignment: CDR1 MNHEY and CDR2 SVGEGT. The CDR3 has 13 amino acids.

This clone appeared a single time. The chain couples TRBV28 to TRBJ1-3; 8 positions agree with TRBD1. Losses at the gene ends were 11 bases for V and 3 bases for J; bases not matched to a gene: 15. Germline V gene sequence: CDR1 MDHEN, CDR2 SYDVKM. The CDR3 extends over 16 amino acids. The CDR3 DNA is TGTGCCTCCGCCGGCCCAGGGGGCGTAGGTGGAAACACCATATATTTT. Translation gives CASAGPGGVGGNTIYF.

The V and J genes are TRBV5-8 and TRBJ2-1, with TRBD2 matching 7 bases. J was trimmed by 5 bases and V by 0 bases; bases with no gene match: 5. Germline values: CDR1 SGHTS, CDR2 YDEGEE. There are 15 residues in the CDR3. CDR3 DNA sequence: TGTGCCAGCAGCTTGGAAAGACTAGCCCACAATGAGCAGTTCTTC. Amino acid sequence: CASSLERLAHNEQFF.

The chain is built from TRBV5-1 and TRBJ1-4; D is perhaps TRBD1 (6 bases). V dropped 2 bases and J dropped 7 bases, with 15 bases sitting between them. CDR1 and CDR2 (germline): SGHRS, YFSETQ. This CDR3 is 15 amino acids long. CDR3 loop: CASSLGQNDPEKLFF. DNA of the CDR3: TGCGCCAGCAGCTTAGGACAGAATGACCCTGAAAAACTGTTTTTT.

This clone occurred once. The chain recombines TRBV15 with TRBJ2-5, with D uncertain. This CDR3 is built from 14 residues. Germline V gene sequence: CDR1 LNHNV, CDR2 YYDKDF (reference sequence). The V gene lost 0 bases and the J gene lost 4 bases, with 9 bases spanning the gap. The chain's CDR3 is CATSREGSGETQYF. CDR3 in DNA: TGTGCCACCAGCAGAGAGGGTTCGGGAGAGACCCAGTACTTC.

In DNA, the CDR3 is TGTGCCAGCAGCAGGAACACCGGGGAGCTGTTTTTT. Its translation: CASSRNTGELFF. The chain couples TRBV12-3 or TRBV12-4 to TRBJ2-2; no firm D call. The CDR3 runs 12 residues. Trimming cost V 6 bases and J 1 base, with 3 bases left between them.

This chain joins TRBV5-1 and TRBJ1-2; TRBD1 matches at 7 bases. The CDR3 totals 15 residues. Germline V gene sequence: CDR1 SGHRS, CDR2 YFSETQ. V lost 0 bases to trimming and J lost 10 bases; unmatched junction nucleotides: 12. CDR3 bases: TGCGCCAGCAGCTTGGCCTCCGACAGGGCTTTTGACTACACCTTC. This translates into CASSLASDRAFDYTF.

The rearrangement joins TRBV5-4 to TRBJ2-1, with D possibly matching TRBD1 (5 bases). The ends were cut back, 2 bases at V and 5 bases at J, with 8 bases in the middle. This CDR3 comprises 13 residues. The germline gives CDR1 SGHNT, CDR2 YYREEE (reference sequence). The CDR3 sequence is CASSFKGHNEQFF. CDR3 coding DNA: TGTGCCAGCAGCTTTAAGGGGCACAATGAGCAGTTCTTC.

This chain joins TRBV6-5 and TRBJ1-5; D call uncertain. CDR1 and CDR2 (germline): MNHEY, SVGAGI. CDR3 length: 14 residues. The germline V and J ends were trimmed by 6 bases and 3 bases, with 12 bases remaining between them. The CDR3 bases are TGTGCCAGCAGGTCCGGGGTCCCCAATCAGCCCCAGCATTTT. Protein: CASRSGVPNQPQHF.